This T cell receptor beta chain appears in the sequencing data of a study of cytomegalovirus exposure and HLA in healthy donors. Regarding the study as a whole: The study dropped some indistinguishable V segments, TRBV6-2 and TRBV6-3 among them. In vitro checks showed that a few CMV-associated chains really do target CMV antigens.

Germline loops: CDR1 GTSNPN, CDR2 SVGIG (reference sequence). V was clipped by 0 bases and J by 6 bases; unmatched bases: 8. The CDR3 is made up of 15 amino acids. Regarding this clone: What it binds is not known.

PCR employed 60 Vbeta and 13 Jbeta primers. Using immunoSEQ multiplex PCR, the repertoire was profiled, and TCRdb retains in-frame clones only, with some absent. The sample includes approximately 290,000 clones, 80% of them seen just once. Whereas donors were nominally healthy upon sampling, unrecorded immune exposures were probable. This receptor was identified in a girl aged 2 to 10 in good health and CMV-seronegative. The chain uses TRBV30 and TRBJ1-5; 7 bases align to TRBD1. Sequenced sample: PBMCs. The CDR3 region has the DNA TGTGCCTGGAGTGTACCGGGGACAGTGGGTCAGCCCCAGCATTTT. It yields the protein CAWSVPGTVGQPQHF.